This entry concerns a single TCR beta chain. This record belongs to a study of blood T cell repertoires in COVID-19. Profiled with immunoSEQ multiplex PCR; TCRdb holds only in-frame clones, not every one. In the table there are some 200,000 clones, more than 75% of which are singletons. The CDR3 has 14 amino acids. With V trimmed by 6 bases and J by 6 bases, 8 bases remained unmatched. Per germline, CDR1 SGHTA and CDR2 FQGNSA. This clonotype was obtained from a woman in her 70s with COVID-19, enrolled during active disease. Sequences were obtained from peripheral blood. The chain combines TRBV7-2 with TRBJ1-5; 7 nucleotides agree with TRBD1. The CDR3 nucleotides read TGTGCCAGCAGTCTAGACAGGGTAGGTCAGCCCCAGCATTTT. Its protein product is CASSLDRVGQPQHF.